This T cell receptor beta chain appears in the sequencing data of a study of blood T cell repertoires in COVID-19. Whole-study context: Sites in the United States, Italy and Spain provided acute and convalescent COVID-19 samples. Sources were T cells, B-cell-depleted T cells, or PBMCs; the material itself was cDNA or gDNA.

This clone was found a few times. Original analysis: Amplification of reference gene primers provided the estimated nucleated cell counts. This table comes from immunoSEQ multiplex PCR, and its TCRdb copy is limited to in-frame clones, with some not included. The V and J calls and clone size are taken from that table; D and trimming were inferred from the DNA. The sample holds approximately 350,000 clones, about 86% seen once. V lost 5 bases and J lost 2; bases outside the gene matches: 8. Germline loops: CDR1 LGHNA, CDR2 YSLEER. This CDR3 is 15 amino acids long. Sequencing was performed on peripheral blood. The origin of this receptor is a man younger than 40 with active or convalescent COVID-19. This rearrangement joins TRBV4-3 to TRBJ1-1; the match to TRBD1 covers 7 bases. Here the CDR3 DNA reads TGCGCCAGCAGCACGTTGACAGGGAGCAACACTGAAGCTTTCTTT. It yields the protein CASSTLTGSNTEAFF.